The next 10 T cell receptor beta chains were all read from a single sample in a study of shared clonotypes between healthy human individuals. The method was immunoSEQ multiplex PCR; TCRdb's version includes in-frame clones alone and lacks a portion of them. Of some 1,100,000 clones listed, 75% to 80% are singletons. The sequencing sample was made of memory CD4+ T cells from PBMCs. Subset: CD45RA-negative fraction. These receptors were taken from a man between 18 and 35 years old in good health. Some clones in this sample may be carry-over from other donors' samples.

The genes are TRBV15 and TRBJ1-4; the D gene is possibly TRBD1 (6 bases). Trimming left V 3 bases short and J 4 bases short, with 12 bases between. The CDR3 is made up of 15 amino acids. Germline V gene sequence: CDR1 LNHNV, CDR2 YYDKDF (reference sequence). CDR3 coding DNA: TGTGCCACCAGCAGTATGGGGGCGGGTAATGAAAAACTGTTTTTT. Its translation is CATSSMGAGNEKLFF.

The V gene is TRBV11-2, the J gene TRBJ2-5; possibly TRBD1 for D (6 bases). The germline V gene encodes CDR1 SGHAT and CDR2 FQNNGV. V was cut by 5 bases and J by 5 bases, with 15 bases left in between. CDR3 length: 14 amino acids. For the CDR3, the DNA is TGTGCCAGCAGCCCGAACAGGGTTGGGGAGACCCAGTACTTC. Amino acid sequence: CASSPNRVGETQYF.

The CDR3 reads CASTSVGGPRVGAFF. CDR3 sequence (DNA): TGTGCCAGCACCTCAGTGGGTGGGCCCCGGGTTGGAGCTTTCTTT. V gene TRBV28 combines with J gene TRBJ1-1, with D hard to call. CDR1 is MDHEN and CDR2 is SYDVKM in the germline V gene. This CDR3 is 15 amino acids long. Trimming pared 7 bases from V and 10 bases from J, leaving 25 bases between.

This chain joins TRBV4-1 and TRBJ2-7, with 7 bases that match TRBD2. The CDR3 has 15 amino acids. CDR1 MGHRA and CDR2 YSYEKL come from the germline V gene. V gave up 0 bases and J gave up 6 bases; unmatched junction bases: 8. The CDR3 protein is CASSQEPAGSPEQYF. The CDR3 DNA is TGCGCCAGCAGCCAAGAACCAGCGGGATCCCCCGAGCAGTACTTC.

The chain has TRBV28 and TRBJ2-3; TRBD2 is a possible D gene (6 bases). The CDR3 covers 16 residues. Germline V lookup: CDR1 MDHEN, CDR2 SYDVKM. Trimming cost V 6 bases and J 4 bases, with 20 bases left between them. The CDR3 reads CASRTSSALRPDTQYF. The DNA for the CDR3 is TGTGCCAGCAGGACCTCTAGCGCCCTCAGGCCAGATACGCAGTATTTT. Complete variable domain (other parts from reference TRBV28 and TRBJ2-3): DVKVTQSSRYLVKRTGEKVFLECVQDMDHENMFWYRQDPGLGLRLIYFSYDVKMKEKGDIPEGYSVSREKKERFSLILESASTNQTSMYLCASRTSSALRPDTQYFGPGTRLTVL.

This chain links TRBV7-8 with TRBJ2-1, with 14 bases identical to TRBD2. This CDR3 is 17 amino acids long. Germline lookup yields CDR1 SGHVS and CDR2 FQNEAQ. After removal of 5 bases from V and 8 bases from J, the junction contained 11 bases not matched to a gene. CDR3 residues: CASSPTHGLAGGDEQFF. The DNA of the CDR3 is TGTGCCAGCAGCCCGACTCACGGACTAGCGGGAGGCGATGAGCAGTTCTTC.

The chain has TRBV6-1 and TRBJ1-4; D unclear. The CDR3 has 15 amino acids. Trimming pared 5 bases from V and 3 bases from J, leaving 13 bases between. From germline, CDR1 is MNHNS and CDR2 SASEGT. As DNA, the CDR3 is TGTGCCAGCAGTCCCCGTTTAGGGCCTAATGAAAAACTGTTTTTT. It specifies CASSPRLGPNEKLFF.

The CDR3 reads CASSGLAKNTGELFF. The CDR3 bases are TGTGCCAGCAGTGGACTAGCGAAGAACACCGGGGAGCTGTTTTTT. V is TRBV6-1 and J is TRBJ2-2; 8 bases fit TRBD2. Germline loops: CDR1 MNHNS, CDR2 SASEGT. The CDR3 spans 15 residues. Trimming cost V 4 bases and J 1 base; bases outside gene matches: 2.

This clone was detected only once. The genes are TRBV5-1 and TRBJ2-7, with D possibly matching TRBD1 (6 bases). The CDR3 loop spans 13 amino acids. Germline V gene data show CDR1 as SGHRS and CDR2 as YFSETQ. V was cut by 7 bases and J by 4 bases, with 15 bases left in between. In DNA, the CDR3 is TGCGCCAGCCGACGGGCAGGGGAATACGAGCAGTACTTC. Encoded protein: CASRRAGEYEQYF.

This sequence joins TRBV6-1 and TRBJ2-1; a weak D match, TRBD2 (6 bases). Germline assignment: CDR1 MNHNS and CDR2 SASEGT. V lost 2 bases and J 14 bases, leaving 13 bases between the germline ends. The CDR3 covers 12 residues. The CDR3 region is CASSERAGQKFF. CDR3 nucleotide sequence: TGTGCCAGCAGTGAAAGGGCGGGGCAGAAGTTCTTC.